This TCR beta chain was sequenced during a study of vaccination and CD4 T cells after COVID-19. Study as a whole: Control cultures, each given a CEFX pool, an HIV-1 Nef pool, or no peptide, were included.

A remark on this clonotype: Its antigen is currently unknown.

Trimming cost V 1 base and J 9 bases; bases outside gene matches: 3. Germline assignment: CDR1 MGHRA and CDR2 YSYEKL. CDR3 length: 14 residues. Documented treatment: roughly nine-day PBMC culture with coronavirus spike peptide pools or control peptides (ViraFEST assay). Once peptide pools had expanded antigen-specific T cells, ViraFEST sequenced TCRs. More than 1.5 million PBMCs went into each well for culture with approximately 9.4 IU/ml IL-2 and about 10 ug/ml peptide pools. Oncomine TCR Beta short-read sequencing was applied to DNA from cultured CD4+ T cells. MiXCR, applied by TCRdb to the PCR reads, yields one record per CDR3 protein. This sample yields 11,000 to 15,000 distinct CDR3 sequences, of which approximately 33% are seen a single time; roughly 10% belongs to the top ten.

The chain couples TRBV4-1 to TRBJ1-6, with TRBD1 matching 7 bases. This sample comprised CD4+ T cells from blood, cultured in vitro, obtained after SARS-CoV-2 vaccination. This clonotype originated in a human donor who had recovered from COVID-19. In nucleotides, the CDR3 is TGCGCCAGCAGCCAAGGTCAGGGGGGTTCACCCCTCCACTTT. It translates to CASSQGQGGSPLHF.